This T cell receptor (beta chain) was documented in a study of blood T cells in healthy people across ages. This CDR3 spans 12 amino acids. Trimming left V 3 bases short and J 7 bases short, with 12 bases between. Germline V gene data show CDR1 as DFQATT and CDR2 as SNEGSKA (reference sequence). Sample-barcoded 5' priming and a J-beta primer mix drove a second PCR of roughly 6 to 12 cycles. Via MiXCR, TCRdb re-called the 5' RACE reads, giving one row per CDR3 protein. The sample consists of around 620,000 distinct CDR3 sequences, about 26% of them appearing once. This TCR came from a woman aged 70-85 years in good health. Input material: blood. The genes are TRBV20-1 and TRBJ1-2; D remains ambiguous. The chain's CDR3 is CSARARKRGYTF. The CDR3 region has the DNA TGCAGTGCTAGGGCCCGTAAGCGTGGCTACACCTTC.